These 27 T cell receptor beta chains came from one sample sequenced in a study of T cells in localized non-small cell lung cancer. The table came from immunoSEQ multiplex PCR; TCRdb's copy has only in-frame clones and leaves some out. The sample shows roughly 13,000 clones, approximately 90% of them seen only once. Here the sequenced sample was peripheral blood mononuclear cells, taken before any cancer treatment. Receptors originate from a man aged 40 to 70 with stage III lung adenocarcinoma.

This clone was seen just once. This sequence joins TRBV29-1 and TRBJ2-5; TRBD1 might be the D (5 bases). CDR1 SQVTM and CDR2 ANQGSEA come from the germline V gene. CDR3 length: 13 amino acids. V lost 0 bases to trimming and J lost 4 bases, with 9 bases between them. The CDR3 coding sequence is TGCAGCGTTGAAGACAGGGAAGGAGAGACCCAGTACTTC. It specifies CSVEDREGETQYF.

The chain recombines TRBV10-1 with TRBJ2-3, with 8 nucleotides matching TRBD2. This CDR3 contains 15 residues. CDR1 is WNHNN, CDR2 SYGVQD, per germline (reference sequence). The trim removed 2 bases at V and 1 base at J, leaving 2 bases unmatched. CDR3 sequence reads: CASSEAAGGTDTQYF. Here the CDR3 DNA reads TGCGCCAGCAGTGAGGCAGCGGGGGGCACAGATACGCAGTATTTT.

The chain joins TRBV28 to TRBJ2-2; no definite D call. Germline-derived CDR1 and CDR2 are MDHEN and SYDVKM. The CDR3 has 13 amino acids. The germline V and J ends were trimmed by 10 bases and 0 bases, with 9 bases remaining between them. In DNA, the CDR3 is TGTGCCACCCTATATACGAACACCGGGGAGCTGTTTTTT. Its protein is CATLYTNTGELFF.

The chain has TRBV7-2 and TRBJ2-7, with D unclear. This CDR3 is built from 13 residues. The germline V gene has CDR1 SGHTA and CDR2 FQGNSA. V was shortened by 1 base and J by 1 base, with 5 bases between the two germline ends. Written as DNA, the CDR3 is TGTGCCAGCAGCTTAGGCCGATCCTACGAGCAGTACTTC. It encodes CASSLGRSYEQYF.

The chain has TRBV7-2 and TRBJ1-4, with TRBD1 matching over 7 bases. Germline-derived CDR1 and CDR2 are SGHTA and FQGNSA. J lost 4 bases, V lost 5 bases, and 7 bases had no gene match. The CDR3 has 15 residues. Here the CDR3 reads CASSPTGARNEKLFF. The DNA for the CDR3 is TGTGCCAGCAGCCCCACAGGGGCGCGTAATGAAAAACTGTTTTTT.

The chain uses TRBV19 and TRBJ2-3; 8 bases align to TRBD1. Losses at the gene ends were 5 bases for V and 3 bases for J; bases not matched to a gene: 7. This CDR3 has 15 amino acids. From germline, CDR1 is LNHDA and CDR2 SQIVND (reference sequence). Here the CDR3 DNA reads TGTGCCAGTAGTTGGGGCCAGGGGGCAACAGATACGCAGTATTTT. Translated: CASSWGQGATDTQYF.

The J gene is TRBJ2-1, the V gene TRBV2; 10 bases are a match to TRBD2. The CDR3 totals 15 residues. J gave up 8 bases and V 9 bases, and 13 bases lay outside the gene matches. The germline CDR1 and CDR2 sequences are SNHLY and FYNNEI. The CDR3 reads CASQTGTSVADEQFF. In DNA, the CDR3 is TGTGCCAGTCAGACCGGGACTAGCGTCGCGGATGAGCAGTTCTTC.

The V call is TRBV15, the J call TRBJ2-5; 7 nucleotides line up with TRBD2. Losses at the gene ends were 9 bases for V and 4 bases for J; bases not matched to a gene: 5. The CDR3 totals 12 residues. The V gene's germline CDR1 is LNHNV and CDR2 YYDKDF (reference sequence). Here the CDR3 reads CATKRDGETQYF. CDR3 coding DNA: TGTGCCACAAAGCGGGATGGAGAGACCCAGTACTTC.

The V and J genes are TRBV9 and TRBJ2-3; 9 bases are a match to TRBD2. Per the germline V gene, CDR1 is SGDLS and CDR2 is YYNGEE. The CDR3 extends over 14 amino acids. V trimming: 3 bases; J trimming: 5 bases; junction bases outside the gene matches: 4. The CDR3 sequence: CASSAGLAVDTQYF. The DNA for the CDR3 is TGTGCCAGCAGCGCGGGACTAGCAGTAGATACGCAGTATTTT.

CDR3 in DNA: TGCGCCAGCAGCCAGGTAGCGGGCCACGAGCAGTACTTC. This sequence encodes CASSQVAGHEQYF. The chain carries TRBV4-3 and TRBJ2-7, with 7 bases identical to TRBD2. This CDR3 is built from 13 residues. The trim removed 3 bases at V and 5 bases at J, leaving 4 bases unmatched. Germline V CDR1 and CDR2: LGHNA, YSLEER.

Concerning this clone: Other DNA sequences in the same sample also yield this CDR3. The chain combines TRBV30 with TRBJ2-6; D may be TRBD1 (6 bases). The V end was cut by 2 bases, the J end by 0 bases, with 17 bases between. CDR1 and CDR2 (germline): GTSNPN, SVGIG (reference sequence). The CDR3 is made up of 18 amino acids. The CDR3, as DNA: TGTGCCTGGAGTCTTTTAGGGGGAGACAGCTCTGGGGCCAACGTCCTGACTTTC. Protein product: CAWSLLGGDSSGANVLTF.

The chain is built from TRBV6-1 and TRBJ1-2; TRBD1 aligns across 10 bases. Germline CDR1 is MNHNS and CDR2 is SASEGT. After removal of 4 bases from V and 4 bases from J, the junction contained 6 bases not matched to a gene. The CDR3 covers 15 residues. CDR3 sequence reads: CASSGTTGGFYGYTF. The CDR3 nucleotides read TGTGCCAGCAGTGGAACGACAGGGGGCTTCTATGGCTACACCTTC.

The chain combines TRBV4-1 with TRBJ1-2, with D perhaps TRBD1 (6 bases). The CDR3 runs to 15 residues. V was trimmed by 0 bases and J by 3 bases, leaving 11 bases between them. In germline, CDR1 is MGHRA, CDR2 YSYEKL. CDR3 in DNA: TGCGCCAGCAGCCAAGATATGGGGGCTTACTATGGCTACACCTTC. Translating gives CASSQDMGAYYGYTF.

This clone has just one count. The chain has TRBV7-9 and TRBJ2-7; D uncertain. V was trimmed by 1 base and J by 6 bases, leaving 7 bases between them. CDR1 and CDR2 from the germline V gene are SEHNR and FQNEAQ (reference sequence). The CDR3 length is 12 residues. The CDR3 nucleotides are TGTGCCAGCAGCTTAGGCATCGGCGAGCAGTACTTC. It specifies CASSLGIGEQYF.

J is TRBJ2-5 and V is TRBV6-1; TRBD2 is a possible D gene (5 bases). Germline CDR1 MNHNS, CDR2 SASEGT. The CDR3 spans 15 residues. V was trimmed by 11 bases and J by 2 bases, leaving 21 bases between them. The CDR3 sequence: CACFPSGEWQETQYF. The DNA for the CDR3 is TGTGCCTGCTTCCCCTCTGGGGAGTGGCAAGAGACCCAGTACTTC.

J is TRBJ2-5 and V is TRBV28; perhaps TRBD2 as D (5 bases). The CDR3 is 17 residues long. Germline V gene sequence: CDR1 MDHEN, CDR2 SYDVKM. Trimming took off 3 bases at V and 0 bases at J, with 17 bases between the two ends. The CDR3 loop reads CASSFWAEGEYQETQYF. As DNA, the CDR3 is TGTGCCAGCAGTTTCTGGGCCGAGGGAGAGTACCAAGAGACCCAGTACTTC.

V and J are TRBV9 and TRBJ1-1; D remains unclear. The CDR3 covers 16 residues. V was shortened by 0 bases and J by 2 bases, with 14 bases between the two germline ends. Germline lookup yields CDR1 SGDLS and CDR2 YYNGEE. In DNA form, the CDR3 reads TGTGCCAGCAGCGTAGCATCAGGTGGGCTTAACACTGAAGCTTTCTTT. Encoded protein: CASSVASGGLNTEAFF.

The chain joins TRBV7-2 to TRBJ2-6; D is possibly TRBD1 or TRBD2 (5 bases each). Germline V gene data show CDR1 as SGHTA and CDR2 as FQGNSA. The CDR3 is 14 amino acids. V was cut by 10 bases and J by 0 bases, with 10 bases left in between. In DNA, the CDR3 is TGTGCCATGTCGAGGGGCTCTGGGGCCAACGTCCTGACTTTC. The encoded protein is CAMSRGSGANVLTF.

The chain recombines TRBV7-9 with TRBJ2-1; 11 bases are shared with TRBD2. Germline CDR1 SEHNR, CDR2 FQNEAQ (reference sequence). CDR3 length: 17 amino acids. With 4 bases clipped from V and 8 bases from J, the junction kept 13 bases outside the gene matches. Here the CDR3 DNA reads TGTGCCAGCAGCTCAACCCTTAGCGGGAGGGCCTGGGATGAGCAGTTCTTC. Amino acid sequence: CASSSTLSGRAWDEQFF.

The rearrangement uses TRBV14 and TRBJ1-1; 9 nucleotides line up with TRBD1. Germline V gives CDR1 SGHDN, CDR2 FVKESK. The ends lost 4 bases at V and 9 bases at J; junction bases unmatched: 3. The CDR3 runs to 12 residues. CDR3 in DNA: TGTGCCAGCAGCCCGGGGACAGGGAAAGCTTTCTTT. This translates into CASSPGTGKAFF.

The CDR3 loop is CASSSKGPGQGYHEQYF. CDR3 in DNA: TGTGCCAGCAGCTCAAAGGGGCCGGGACAGGGGTACCACGAGCAGTACTTC. The chain couples TRBV7-9 to TRBJ2-7, with TRBD1 matching 10 bases. Losses at the gene ends were 4 bases for V and 5 bases for J; bases not matched to a gene: 14. The germline CDR1 and CDR2 sequences are SEHNR and FQNEAQ (reference sequence). The CDR3 contains 17 residues.

The chain links TRBV6-1 to TRBJ2-5; D unclear. The CDR3 runs 14 residues. Per germline, CDR1 MNHNS and CDR2 SASEGT. Between the trimmed V and J ends, which lost 4 bases and 0 bases, there was a span of 9 bases. The DNA for the CDR3 is TGTGCCAGCAGTGCCGGCAGGAACCAAGAGACCCAGTACTTC. This encodes CASSAGRNQETQYF.

The chain couples TRBV4-3 to TRBJ1-2, with D perhaps TRBD1 (5 bases). V lost 1 base and J lost 2, with 14 bases in between. The CDR3 sequence is 16 residues long. CDR1 LGHNA and CDR2 YSLEER come from the germline V gene. The CDR3, as DNA: TGCGCCAGCAGCCAAGGTAACACAGGCGGGAACTATGGCTACACCTTC. This sequence encodes CASSQGNTGGNYGYTF.

V usage is TRBV29-1 and J usage is TRBJ1-1; the D is unclear. The CDR3 contains 12 residues. Germline-derived CDR1 and CDR2 are SQVTM and ANQGSEA. V gave up 8 bases and J gave up 1 base, with 11 bases separating them. Here the CDR3 reads CSTIAPNTEAFF. CDR3 nucleotides: TGCAGCACTATTGCCCCGAACACTGAAGCTTTCTTT.

The chain has TRBV27 and TRBJ1-2, with D perhaps matching TRBD1 (5 bases). The CDR3 spans 15 residues. Germline CDR1 MNHEY, CDR2 SMNVEV (reference sequence). V gave up 5 bases and J gave up 5 bases, with 18 bases separating them. This chain's CDR3 is CASSLGRGRWYGYTF. The DNA of the CDR3 is TGTGCCAGCAGTCTGGGACGGGGAAGATGGTATGGCTACACCTTC.

The gene calls are TRBV28 and TRBJ1-1, with D maybe TRBD1 (5 bases). Deletions cut 5 bases from V and 9 bases from J, with 13 bases between. Germline V gives CDR1 MDHEN, CDR2 SYDVKM. The CDR3 has 12 amino acids. CDR3: CASSPPRVKAFF. In nucleotides, the CDR3 is TGTGCCAGCAGTCCTCCCAGGGTTAAAGCTTTCTTT.

V usage is TRBV7-2 and J usage is TRBJ1-1; D gene unclear. This CDR3 comprises 13 residues. Germline CDR1 and CDR2: SGHTA and FQGNSA. Between the trimmed V and J ends, which lost 6 bases and 0 bases, there was a span of 8 bases. The CDR3 bases are TGTGCCAGCAGTTACACAATGAACACTGAAGCTTTCTTT. Its translation: CASSYTMNTEAFF. The entire variable domain, with the rest obtained from reference TRBV7-2 and TRBJ1-1, is as follows: GAGVSQSPSNKVTEKGKDVELRCDPISGHTALYWYRQSLGQGLEFLIYFQGNSAPDKSGLPSDRFSAERTGGSVSTLTIQRTQQEDSAVYLCASSYTMNTEAFFGQGTRLTVV.